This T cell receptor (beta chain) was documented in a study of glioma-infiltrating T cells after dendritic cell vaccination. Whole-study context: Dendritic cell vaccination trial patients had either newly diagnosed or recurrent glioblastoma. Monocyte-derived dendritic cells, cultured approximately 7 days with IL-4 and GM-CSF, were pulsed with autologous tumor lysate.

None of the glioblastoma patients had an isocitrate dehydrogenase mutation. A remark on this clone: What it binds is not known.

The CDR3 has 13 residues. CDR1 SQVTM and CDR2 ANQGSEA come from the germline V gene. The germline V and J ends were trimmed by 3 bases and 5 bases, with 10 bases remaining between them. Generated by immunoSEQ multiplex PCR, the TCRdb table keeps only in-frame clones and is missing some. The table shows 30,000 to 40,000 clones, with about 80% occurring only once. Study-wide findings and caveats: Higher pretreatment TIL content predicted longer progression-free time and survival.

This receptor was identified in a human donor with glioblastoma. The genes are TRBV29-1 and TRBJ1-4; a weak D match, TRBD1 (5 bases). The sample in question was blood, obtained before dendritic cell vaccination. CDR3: CSVETDLNEKLFF. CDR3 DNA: TGCAGCGTTGAGACAGACCTAAATGAAAAACTGTTTTTT. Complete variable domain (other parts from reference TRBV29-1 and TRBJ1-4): SAVISQKPSRDICQRGTSLTIQCQVDSQVTMMFWYRQQPGQSLTLIATANQGSEATYESGFVIDKFPISRPNLTFSTLTVSNMSPEDSSIYLCSVETDLNEKLFFGSGTQLSVL.